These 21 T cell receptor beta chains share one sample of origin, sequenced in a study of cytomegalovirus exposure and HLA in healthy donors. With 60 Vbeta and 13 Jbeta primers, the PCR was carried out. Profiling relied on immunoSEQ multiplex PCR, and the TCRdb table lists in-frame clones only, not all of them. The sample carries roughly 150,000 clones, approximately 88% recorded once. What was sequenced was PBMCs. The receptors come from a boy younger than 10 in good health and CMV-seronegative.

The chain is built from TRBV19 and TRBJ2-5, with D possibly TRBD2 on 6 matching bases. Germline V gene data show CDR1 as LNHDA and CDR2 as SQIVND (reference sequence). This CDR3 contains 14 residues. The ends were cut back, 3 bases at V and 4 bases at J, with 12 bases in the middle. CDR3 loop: CASSIVSGVETQYF. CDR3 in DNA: TGTGCCAGTAGTATCGTCTCGGGGGTAGAGACCCAGTACTTC.

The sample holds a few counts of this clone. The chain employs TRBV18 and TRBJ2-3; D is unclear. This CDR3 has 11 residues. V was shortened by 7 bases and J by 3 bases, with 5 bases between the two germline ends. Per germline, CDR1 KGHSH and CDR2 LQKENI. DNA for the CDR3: TGTGCCAGCTTCGAGACAGATACGCAGTATTTT. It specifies CASFETDTQYF. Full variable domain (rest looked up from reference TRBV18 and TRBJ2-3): NAGVMQNPRHLVRRRGQEARLRCSPMKGHSHVYWYRQLPEEGLKFMVYLQKENIIDESGMPKERFSAEFPKEGPSILRIQQVVRGDSAAYFCASFETDTQYFGPGTRLTVL.

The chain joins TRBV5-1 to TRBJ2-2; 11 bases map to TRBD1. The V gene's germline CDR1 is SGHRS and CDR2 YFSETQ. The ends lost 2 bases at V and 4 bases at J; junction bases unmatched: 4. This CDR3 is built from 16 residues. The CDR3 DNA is TGCGCCAGCAGCTTTTCCGGGACAGGGGGCACCGGGGAGCTGTTTTTT. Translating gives CASSFSGTGGTGELFF.

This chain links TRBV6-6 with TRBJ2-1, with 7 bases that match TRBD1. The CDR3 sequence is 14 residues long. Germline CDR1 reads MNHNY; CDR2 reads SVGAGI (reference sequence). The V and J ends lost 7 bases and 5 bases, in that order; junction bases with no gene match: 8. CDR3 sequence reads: CASTPGGLHNEQFF. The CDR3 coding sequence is TGTGCCAGCACCCCAGGGGGATTACACAATGAGCAGTTCTTC.

This CDR3 is CASSLEASGSYEQYV. The CDR3 DNA reads as TGTGCCAGCAGCTTAGAGGCTAGCGGATCCTACGAGCAGTACGTC. V gene TRBV7-8 combines with J gene TRBJ2-7, with 7 bases lining up with TRBD2. V lost 1 base and J lost 1; bases outside the gene matches: 4. There are 15 residues in the CDR3. CDR1 SGHVS and CDR2 FQNEAQ come from the germline V gene.

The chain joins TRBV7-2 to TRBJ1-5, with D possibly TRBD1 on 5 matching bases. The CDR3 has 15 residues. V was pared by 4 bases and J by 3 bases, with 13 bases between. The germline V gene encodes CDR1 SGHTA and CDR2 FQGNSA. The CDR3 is CASSSGGVANQPQHF. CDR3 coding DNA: TGTGCCAGCAGCTCCGGGGGGGTCGCCAATCAGCCCCAGCATTTT.

As DNA, the CDR3 is TGTGCCAGCAGCTGGGACAGGGCTGGGGCCAACGTCCTGACTTTC. This sequence encodes CASSWDRAGANVLTF. The chain carries TRBV5-6 and TRBJ2-6; 9 nucleotides line up with TRBD1. The CDR3 is 15 residues long. Germline V lookup: CDR1 SGHDT, CDR2 YYEEEE. The junction had 0 bases not matched to a gene; V was cut back by 3 bases and J by 2 bases. Variable domain in full (rest from reference TRBV5-6 and TRBJ2-6): DAGVTQSPTHLIKTRGQQVTLRCSPKSGHDTVSWYQQALGQGPQFIFQYYEEEERQRGNFPDRFSGHQFPNYSSELNVNALLLGDSALYLCASSWDRAGANVLTFGAGSRLTVL.

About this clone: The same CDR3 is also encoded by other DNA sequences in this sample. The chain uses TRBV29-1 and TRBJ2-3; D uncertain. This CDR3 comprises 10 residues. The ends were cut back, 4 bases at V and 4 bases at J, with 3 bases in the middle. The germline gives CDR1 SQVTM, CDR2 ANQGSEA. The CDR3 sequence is CSVAADTQYF. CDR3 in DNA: TGCAGCGTTGCTGCAGATACGCAGTATTTT.

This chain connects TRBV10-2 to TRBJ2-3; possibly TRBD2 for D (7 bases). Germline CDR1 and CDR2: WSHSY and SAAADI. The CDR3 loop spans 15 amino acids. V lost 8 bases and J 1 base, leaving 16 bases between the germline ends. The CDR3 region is CASLGGGPGTDTQYF. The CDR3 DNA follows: TGCGCCAGCCTAGGGGGGGGGCCAGGCACAGATACGCAGTATTTT.

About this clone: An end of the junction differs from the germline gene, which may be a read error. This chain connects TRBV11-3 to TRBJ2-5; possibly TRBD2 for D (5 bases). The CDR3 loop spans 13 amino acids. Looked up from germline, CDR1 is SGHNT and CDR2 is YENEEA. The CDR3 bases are TGTGCCAGCAGTCGGGGTTTTGGAGAGATCCAGTACTTC. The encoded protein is CASSRGFGEIQYF.

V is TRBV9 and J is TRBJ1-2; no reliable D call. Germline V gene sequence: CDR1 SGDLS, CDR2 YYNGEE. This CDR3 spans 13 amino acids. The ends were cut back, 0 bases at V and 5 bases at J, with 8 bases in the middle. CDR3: CASSVDNRYGYTF. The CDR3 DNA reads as TGTGCCAGCAGCGTAGACAATCGTTATGGCTACACCTTC.

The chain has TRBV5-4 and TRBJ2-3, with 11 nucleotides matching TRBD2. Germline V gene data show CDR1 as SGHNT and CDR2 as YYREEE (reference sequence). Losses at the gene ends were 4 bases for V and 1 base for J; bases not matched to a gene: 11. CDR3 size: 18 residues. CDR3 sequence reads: CASSPLAGGRGGTDTQYF. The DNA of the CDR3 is TGTGCCAGCAGCCCGCTAGCGGGAGGCCGGGGTGGCACAGATACGCAGTATTTT.

The DNA for the CDR3 is TGTGCCAGCAGCTCGGGGGAAGGCGGTAACTATGGCTACACCTTC. Protein: CASSSGEGGNYGYTF. The chain employs TRBV9 and TRBJ1-2; possibly TRBD1 for D (5 bases). The CDR3 has 15 amino acids. Per the germline V gene, CDR1 is SGDLS and CDR2 is YYNGEE. V lost 4 bases and J 1 base, leaving 14 bases between the germline ends.

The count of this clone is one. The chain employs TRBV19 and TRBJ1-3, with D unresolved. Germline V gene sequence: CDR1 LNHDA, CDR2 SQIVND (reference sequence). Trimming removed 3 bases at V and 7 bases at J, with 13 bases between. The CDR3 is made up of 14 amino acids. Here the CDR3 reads CASSMSISLNTIYF. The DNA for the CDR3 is TGTGCCAGTAGTATGAGCATCTCCTTGAACACCATATATTTT.

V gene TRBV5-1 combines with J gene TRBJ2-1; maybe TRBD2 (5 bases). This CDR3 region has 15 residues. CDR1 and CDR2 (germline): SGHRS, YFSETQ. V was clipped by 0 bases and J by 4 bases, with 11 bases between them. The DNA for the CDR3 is TGCGCCAGCAGCTTGGTCTACCGAGGGTACAATGAGCAGTTCTTC. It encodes CASSLVYRGYNEQFF.

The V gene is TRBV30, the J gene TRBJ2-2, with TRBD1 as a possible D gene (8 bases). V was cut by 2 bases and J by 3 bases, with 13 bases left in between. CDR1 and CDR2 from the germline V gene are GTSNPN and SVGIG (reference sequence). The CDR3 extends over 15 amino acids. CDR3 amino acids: CAWSRQGRDTGELFF. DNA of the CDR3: TGTGCCTGGAGTCGACAGGGGAGGGACACCGGGGAGCTGTTTTTT.

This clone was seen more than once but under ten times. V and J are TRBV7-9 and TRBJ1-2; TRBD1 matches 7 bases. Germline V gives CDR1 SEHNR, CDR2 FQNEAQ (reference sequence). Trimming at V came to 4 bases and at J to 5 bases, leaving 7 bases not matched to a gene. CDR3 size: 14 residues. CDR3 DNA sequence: TGTGCCAGCAGCTATCCGGGACAGATGTATGGCTACACCTTC. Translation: CASSYPGQMYGYTF.

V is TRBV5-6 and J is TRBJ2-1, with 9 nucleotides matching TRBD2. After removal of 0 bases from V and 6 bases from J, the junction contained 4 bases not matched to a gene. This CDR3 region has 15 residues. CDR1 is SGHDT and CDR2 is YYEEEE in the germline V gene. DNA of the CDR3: TGTGCCAGCAGCTTGGGGCGGGGGGGCGGCAATGAGCAGTTCTTC. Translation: CASSLGRGGGNEQFF.

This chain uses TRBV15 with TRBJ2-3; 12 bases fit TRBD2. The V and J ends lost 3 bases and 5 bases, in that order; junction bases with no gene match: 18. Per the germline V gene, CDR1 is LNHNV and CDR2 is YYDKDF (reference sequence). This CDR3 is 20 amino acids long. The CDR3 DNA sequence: TGTGCCACCAGCAGTTCTAAAGACACTCTAGCGGGAGGGCCGCGAGATACGCAGTATTTT. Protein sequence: CATSSSKDTLAGGPRDTQYF.

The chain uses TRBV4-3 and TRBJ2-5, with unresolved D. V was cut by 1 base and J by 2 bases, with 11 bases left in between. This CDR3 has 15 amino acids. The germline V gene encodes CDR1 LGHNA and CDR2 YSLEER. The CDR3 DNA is TGCGCCAGCAGCCAAGGGCTGGTGCTTCAAGAGACCCAGTACTTC. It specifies CASSQGLVLQETQYF.

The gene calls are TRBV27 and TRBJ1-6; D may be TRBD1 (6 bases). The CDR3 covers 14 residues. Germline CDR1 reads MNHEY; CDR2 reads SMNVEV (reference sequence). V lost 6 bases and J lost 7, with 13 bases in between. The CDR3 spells CASSPYTGNSPLHF. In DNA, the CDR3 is TGTGCCAGCAGCCCGTACACAGGGAATTCACCCCTCCACTTT.